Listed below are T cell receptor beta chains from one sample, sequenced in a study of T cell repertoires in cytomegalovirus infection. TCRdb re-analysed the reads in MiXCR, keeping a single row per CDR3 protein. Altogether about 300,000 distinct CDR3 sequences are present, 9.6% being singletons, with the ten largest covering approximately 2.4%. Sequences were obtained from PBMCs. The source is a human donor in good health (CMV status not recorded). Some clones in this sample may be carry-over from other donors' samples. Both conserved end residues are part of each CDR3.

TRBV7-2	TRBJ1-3	CASSFSTGPGNTIYF
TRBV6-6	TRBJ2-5	CASSYKSWQKEETQYF
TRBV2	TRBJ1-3	CASSGAVSGNTIYF
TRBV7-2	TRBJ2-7	CASSLGAGDSYEQYF
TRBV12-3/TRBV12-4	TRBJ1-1	CASSLRTGDHTEAFF
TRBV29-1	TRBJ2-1	CSVVHTGTGKYNEQFF
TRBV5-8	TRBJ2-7	CASSLARREQYF
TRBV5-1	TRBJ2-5	CASSLSFQDQETQYF
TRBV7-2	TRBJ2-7	CASSPYPGQGAVQYF
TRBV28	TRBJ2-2	CASQRETGELFF
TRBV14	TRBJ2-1	CASSQDGGSSYNEQFF
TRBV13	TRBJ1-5	CASSVGDQPQHF
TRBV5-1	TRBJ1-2	CASRGDYYGYTF
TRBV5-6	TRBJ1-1	CASSLVRLMNTEAFF
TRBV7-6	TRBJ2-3	CASSLGGNSDTQYF
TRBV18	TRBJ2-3	CASSPRGGDTQYF
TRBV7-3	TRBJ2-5	CASSLMAGSQETQYF
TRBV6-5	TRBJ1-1	CASSYPPKAFF
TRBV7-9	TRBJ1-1	CASSLAGSVNTEAFF
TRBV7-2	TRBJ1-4	CASSLYDRATGNEKLFF
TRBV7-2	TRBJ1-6	CASSLTREGPLHF
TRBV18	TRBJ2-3	CASSPLTGQGTDPQYF
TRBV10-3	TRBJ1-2	CAIRTGTEANYGYTF
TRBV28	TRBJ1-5	CASSFARMPQHF
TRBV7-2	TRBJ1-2	CASSLLTWEGYTF
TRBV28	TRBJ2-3	CASRGTSGTDTQYF
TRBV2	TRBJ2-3	CASSESPSGDTDTQYF
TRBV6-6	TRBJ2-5	CASRLGGGGEETQYF
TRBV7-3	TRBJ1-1	CASSPRGGGEAFF
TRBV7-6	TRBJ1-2	CASSSRGQGSGYTF
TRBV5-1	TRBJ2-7	CASSLMAGNYEQYF
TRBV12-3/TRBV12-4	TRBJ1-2	CASSQGQARPSYGYTF
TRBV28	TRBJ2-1	CASSLGINNEQFF
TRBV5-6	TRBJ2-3	CASSLFSDRRTDTQYF
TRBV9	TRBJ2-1	CASSVGPGFDEQFF
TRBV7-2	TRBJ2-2	CASSPTGDLANTGELFF
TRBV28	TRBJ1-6	CASSKFRTRNNSPLHF
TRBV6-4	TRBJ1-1	CASSDSTGTVREAFF
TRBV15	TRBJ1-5	CATSRGSGEGEPQHF
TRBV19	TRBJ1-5	CARPSWQMDQPQHF
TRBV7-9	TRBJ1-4	CASSLVAVIPTNEKLFF
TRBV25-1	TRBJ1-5	CASSDSGLRDNQPQHF
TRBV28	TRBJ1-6	CASSLWSGANSPLHF
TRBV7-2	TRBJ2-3	CASSLRPIQGASTDTQYF
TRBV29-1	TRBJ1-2	CSVDVSGFNYGYTF
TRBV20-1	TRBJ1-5	CSASVQGINQPQHF
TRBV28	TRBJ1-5	CASSQQVYSNQPQHF
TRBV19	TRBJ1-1	CAGRSGQGNTEAFF
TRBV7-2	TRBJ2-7	CASIPGQGAYEQYF
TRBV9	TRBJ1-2	CASSAGGQNYGYTF
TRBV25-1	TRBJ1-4	CASRTGASEKLFF
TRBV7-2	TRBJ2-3	CASSLGVGGGPQYF
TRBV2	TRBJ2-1	CASSVPELAGGLDEQFF
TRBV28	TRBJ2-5	CASKQGPMETQYF
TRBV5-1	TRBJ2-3	CASSLDGGAGDTQYF